Listed below are T cell receptor beta chains from one sample, sequenced in a study of shared clonotypes between healthy human individuals. Data came from immunoSEQ multiplex PCR; TCRdb stores just in-frame clones and leaves some out. Among fewer than 700,000 clones listed, approximately 95% were seen once. The specimen sequenced was naive CD8+ T cells sorted from blood. These receptors all stem from a woman aged 30 to 39 in good health. CDR3s include the opening cysteine and the closing phenylalanine or tryptophan. Each record gives: CDR3 length, J gene, V gene, clone size, D gene, CDR3 protein, CDR3 DNA. The D gene is left open where the match is weak. For some rows the clone size is stated as once, few or many, or as a class when expanded; others skip it.

cdr3_length: 14
j_call: TRBJ1-1
v_call: TRBV5-4
clone_size: .
d_call: .
cdr3_aa: CASSLEYLNTEAFF
cdr3_nt: TGTGCCAGCAGCTTGGAATACCTAAACACTGAAGCTTTCTTT

cdr3_length: 17
j_call: TRBJ2-2
v_call: TRBV21-1
clone_size: .
d_call: .
cdr3_aa: CASSHRTGNGNTGELFF
cdr3_nt: TGTGCCAGCAGCCACCGGACAGGGAACGGTAACACCGGGGAGCTGTTTTTT

cdr3_length: 17
j_call: TRBJ2-1
v_call: TRBV4-1
clone_size: .
d_call: .
cdr3_aa: CASSQPAGRRTYNEQFF
cdr3_nt: TGCGCCAGCAGCCAACCTGCGGGGCGGCGCACCTACAATGAGCAGTTCTTC

cdr3_length: 17
j_call: TRBJ2-7
v_call: TRBV15
clone_size: .
d_call: TRBD2
cdr3_aa: CATSALLAGGPGNEQYF
cdr3_nt: TGTGCCACCAGCGCGTTACTAGCGGGAGGGCCGGGCAACGAGCAGTACTTC

cdr3_length: 13
j_call: TRBJ2-7
v_call: TRBV19
clone_size: .
d_call: TRBD1
cdr3_aa: CASSGTAFYEQYF
cdr3_nt: TGTGCCAGTTCCGGGACAGCCTTCTACGAGCAGTACTTC

cdr3_length: 15
j_call: TRBJ1-4
v_call: TRBV28
clone_size: .
d_call: .
cdr3_aa: CASSLLSGVHEKLFF
cdr3_nt: TGTGCCAGCAGTCTGTTATCAGGGGTTCATGAAAAACTGTTTTTT

cdr3_length: 17
j_call: TRBJ2-3
v_call: TRBV4-1
clone_size: .
d_call: .
cdr3_aa: CASSQGIGTTLTDTQYF
cdr3_nt: TGCGCCAGCAGCCAAGGGATAGGGACAACTCTCACAGATACGCAGTATTTT

cdr3_length: 16
j_call: TRBJ2-6
v_call: TRBV27
clone_size: .
d_call: .
cdr3_aa: CASSPGWGAGANVLTF
cdr3_nt: TGTGCCAGCAGTCCAGGCTGGGGGGCCGGGGCCAACGTCCTGACTTTC

cdr3_length: 16
j_call: TRBJ2-2
v_call: TRBV10-3
clone_size: .
d_call: TRBD1
cdr3_aa: CAISEIRQGNTGELFF
cdr3_nt: TGTGCCATCAGTGAGATACGACAGGGTAACACCGGGGAGCTGTTTTTT

cdr3_length: 13
j_call: TRBJ2-7
v_call: TRBV5-4
clone_size: .
d_call: .
cdr3_aa: CASSFDRSYEQYF
cdr3_nt: TGTGCCAGCAGCTTTGACAGGAGCTACGAGCAGTACTTC

cdr3_length: 15
j_call: TRBJ1-5
v_call: TRBV19
clone_size: .
d_call: TRBD1
cdr3_aa: CASSILQGNNQPQHF
cdr3_nt: TGTGCCAGTAGTATTTTACAGGGGAACAATCAGCCCCAGCATTTT

cdr3_length: 17
j_call: TRBJ1-5
v_call: TRBV27
clone_size: .
d_call: .
cdr3_aa: CASSSDPSPYSNQPQHF
cdr3_nt: TGTGCCAGCAGTTCCGATCCCTCCCCATATAGCAATCAGCCCCAGCATTTT

cdr3_length: 15
j_call: TRBJ2-7
v_call: TRBV13
clone_size: .
d_call: TRBD2
cdr3_aa: CASSWQGGSSYEQYF
cdr3_nt: TGTGCCAGCAGCTGGCAGGGCGGGAGCTCCTACGAGCAGTACTTC

cdr3_length: 13
j_call: TRBJ2-1
v_call: TRBV15
clone_size: once
d_call: .
cdr3_aa: CATRELTRNEQFF
cdr3_nt: TGTGCCACCAGGGAATTGACAAGGAATGAGCAGTTCTTC

cdr3_length: 14
j_call: TRBJ2-3
v_call: TRBV5-1
clone_size: .
d_call: .
cdr3_aa: CASRDLLIKDTQYF
cdr3_nt: TGCGCCAGCAGGGACTTACTTATTAAAGATACGCAGTATTTT

cdr3_length: 13
j_call: TRBJ2-7
v_call: TRBV19
clone_size: .
d_call: .
cdr3_aa: CASSFGLAYEQYF
cdr3_nt: TGTGCCAGTAGTTTCGGTCTTGCCTACGAGCAGTACTTC

cdr3_length: 13
j_call: TRBJ2-2
v_call: TRBV5-1
clone_size: once
d_call: .
cdr3_aa: CASSTSEGGELFF
cdr3_nt: TGCGCCAGCAGCACCAGTGAGGGCGGGGAGCTGTTTTTT

cdr3_length: 15
j_call: TRBJ2-3
v_call: TRBV7-8
clone_size: .
d_call: TRBD2
cdr3_aa: CASSPGLALTDTQYF
cdr3_nt: TGTGCCAGCAGCCCAGGACTAGCTTTAACAGATACGCAGTATTTT

cdr3_length: 18
j_call: TRBJ2-2
v_call: TRBV27
clone_size: .
d_call: TRBD2
cdr3_aa: CASSAGLAARALTGELFF
cdr3_nt: TGTGCCAGCAGTGCAGGACTAGCGGCCAGGGCCTTAACCGGGGAGCTGTTTTTT

cdr3_length: 16
j_call: TRBJ2-7
v_call: TRBV28
clone_size: .
d_call: TRBD2
cdr3_aa: CASSSTKAGVVYEQYF
cdr3_nt: TGTGCCAGCAGTTCGACGAAGGCGGGAGTGGTCTACGAGCAGTACTTC

cdr3_length: 15
j_call: TRBJ2-1
v_call: TRBV14
clone_size: .
d_call: TRBD2
cdr3_aa: CASSQGTSPYNEQFF
cdr3_nt: TGTGCCAGCAGCCAAGGGACTAGCCCATACAATGAGCAGTTCTTC

cdr3_length: 18
j_call: TRBJ2-2
v_call: TRBV5-4
clone_size: .
d_call: TRBD2
cdr3_aa: CASSLLAGGWKGTGELFF
cdr3_nt: TGTGCCAGCAGCTTGTTAGCGGGAGGCTGGAAAGGTACCGGGGAGCTGTTTTTT

cdr3_length: 16
j_call: TRBJ1-3
v_call: TRBV18
clone_size: .
d_call: TRBD1
cdr3_aa: CASSPPDRFSGNTIYF
cdr3_nt: TGTGCCAGCTCACCCCCGGACAGGTTCTCTGGAAACACCATATATTTT

cdr3_length: 15
j_call: TRBJ2-3
v_call: TRBV27
clone_size: .
d_call: TRBD2
cdr3_aa: CASSWSAGGADTQYF
cdr3_nt: TGTGCCAGCAGTTGGTCAGCGGGAGGTGCAGATACGCAGTATTTT

cdr3_length: 14
j_call: TRBJ2-1
v_call: TRBV2
clone_size: .
d_call: TRBD2
cdr3_aa: CASRSTAGANEQFF
cdr3_nt: TGTGCCAGCAGATCGACCGCGGGAGCCAATGAGCAGTTCTTC

cdr3_length: 15
j_call: TRBJ2-7
v_call: TRBV27
clone_size: .
d_call: .
cdr3_aa: CASSPGTPGRYEQYF
cdr3_nt: TGTGCCAGCAGTCCGGGGACCCCCGGGCGCTACGAGCAGTACTTC

cdr3_length: 14
j_call: TRBJ1-3
v_call: TRBV11-2
clone_size: once
d_call: .
cdr3_aa: CASSLVGFGNTIYF
cdr3_nt: TGTGCCAGCAGCTTAGTAGGGTTTGGAAACACCATATATTTT

cdr3_length: 14
j_call: TRBJ2-7
v_call: TRBV6-6
clone_size: .
d_call: .
cdr3_aa: CASSSTGLSYEQYF
cdr3_nt: TGTGCCAGCAGTTCTACAGGGCTCTCCTACGAGCAGTACTTC

cdr3_length: 15
j_call: TRBJ1-3
v_call: TRBV6-5
clone_size: .
d_call: .
cdr3_aa: CASSLDGSSGNTIYF
cdr3_nt: TGTGCCAGCAGCCTGGACGGGAGCTCTGGAAACACCATATATTTT

cdr3_length: 11
j_call: TRBJ2-7
v_call: TRBV13
clone_size: .
d_call: .
cdr3_aa: CASSLSYEQYF
cdr3_nt: TGTGCCAGCAGCTTATCGTACGAGCAGTACTTC

cdr3_length: 15
j_call: TRBJ1-4
v_call: TRBV7-8
clone_size: .
d_call: .
cdr3_aa: CASSLVGPTNEKLFF
cdr3_nt: TGTGCCAGCAGCTTAGTGGGACCGACGAATGAAAAACTGTTTTTT

cdr3_length: 17
j_call: TRBJ1-5
v_call: TRBV28
clone_size: .
d_call: .
cdr3_aa: CASSQDRNFYSNQPQHF
cdr3_nt: TGTGCCAGCAGCCAGGACAGAAATTTTTATAGCAATCAGCCCCAGCATTTT

cdr3_length: 13
j_call: TRBJ1-2
v_call: TRBV5-6
clone_size: .
d_call: .
cdr3_aa: CASSFRTFPGYTF
cdr3_nt: TGTGCCAGCAGCTTCAGGACCTTCCCGGGCTACACCTTC

cdr3_length: 13
j_call: TRBJ1-1
v_call: TRBV11-3
clone_size: .
d_call: .
cdr3_aa: CASSLSRNTEAFF
cdr3_nt: TGTGCCAGCAGCTTATCAAGGAACACTGAAGCTTTCTTT

cdr3_length: 14
j_call: TRBJ2-7
v_call: TRBV4-1
clone_size: .
d_call: TRBD1
cdr3_aa: CASSQGTGPYEQYF
cdr3_nt: TGCGCCAGCAGCCAGGGGACAGGGCCCTACGAGCAGTACTTC

cdr3_length: 14
j_call: TRBJ2-3
v_call: TRBV7-9
clone_size: .
d_call: .
cdr3_aa: CASSQGGSTDTQYF
cdr3_nt: TGTGCCAGCAGTCAGGGCGGTAGCACAGATACGCAGTATTTT

cdr3_length: 16
j_call: TRBJ2-7
v_call: TRBV7-8
clone_size: .
d_call: .
cdr3_aa: CASSLVGSTLGNEQYF
cdr3_nt: TGTGCCAGCAGCTTAGTCGGGAGCACCTTAGGAAACGAGCAGTACTTC

cdr3_length: 11
j_call: TRBJ2-7
v_call: TRBV11-1
clone_size: .
d_call: .
cdr3_aa: CASSWGYEQYF
cdr3_nt: TGTGCCAGCAGCTGGGGCTACGAGCAGTACTTC

cdr3_length: 14
j_call: TRBJ1-2
v_call: TRBV7-9
clone_size: .
d_call: TRBD1
cdr3_aa: CASSLQGAERGYTF
cdr3_nt: TGTGCCAGCAGCTTACAGGGGGCTGAACGAGGCTACACCTTC

cdr3_length: 16
j_call: TRBJ2-7
v_call: TRBV27
clone_size: once
d_call: TRBD2
cdr3_aa: CASSTQYAGEPYEQYF
cdr3_nt: TGTGCCAGCAGCACCCAATATGCGGGAGAGCCCTACGAGCAGTACTTC

cdr3_length: 11
j_call: TRBJ2-7
v_call: TRBV29-1
clone_size: .
d_call: .
cdr3_aa: CSVQDKYEQYF
cdr3_nt: TGCAGCGTTCAGGACAAGTACGAGCAGTACTTC

cdr3_length: 16
j_call: TRBJ1-1
v_call: TRBV7-9
clone_size: .
d_call: .
cdr3_aa: CASSLAEGYRNTEAFF
cdr3_nt: TGTGCCAGCAGCTTAGCCGAGGGTTACCGAAACACTGAAGCTTTCTTT

cdr3_length: 14
j_call: TRBJ2-2
v_call: TRBV11-2
clone_size: .
d_call: .
cdr3_aa: CASSLAGAAGELFF
cdr3_nt: TGTGCCAGCAGCTTAGCGGGGGCGGCCGGGGAGCTGTTTTTT

cdr3_length: 15
j_call: TRBJ2-7
v_call: TRBV6-6
clone_size: once
d_call: .
cdr3_aa: CASSYSTPATYEQYF
cdr3_nt: TGTGCCAGCAGTTACTCGACCCCCGCCACTTACGAGCAGTACTTC

cdr3_length: 15
j_call: TRBJ2-7
v_call: TRBV27
clone_size: .
d_call: .
cdr3_aa: CASSFGAGQPYEQYF
cdr3_nt: TGTGCCAGCAGTTTTGGAGCGGGACAACCCTACGAGCAGTACTTC

cdr3_length: 11
j_call: TRBJ2-1
v_call: TRBV4-2
clone_size: .
d_call: .
cdr3_aa: CASSQGNEQFF
cdr3_nt: TGTGCCAGCAGCCAGGGGAATGAGCAGTTCTTC

cdr3_length: 13
j_call: TRBJ2-7
v_call: TRBV27
clone_size: .
d_call: .
cdr3_aa: CAIRGDPGDEQYF
cdr3_nt: TGTGCCATCAGAGGGGACCCGGGTGACGAGCAGTACTTC

cdr3_length: 13
j_call: TRBJ2-7
v_call: TRBV27
clone_size: .
d_call: .
cdr3_aa: CASGYGTMNEQYF
cdr3_nt: TGTGCCAGCGGGTATGGGACAATGAACGAGCAGTACTTC

cdr3_length: 13
j_call: TRBJ1-3
v_call: TRBV7-9
clone_size: few
d_call: TRBD1
cdr3_aa: CASSPGQGDTIYF
cdr3_nt: TGTGCCAGCAGCCCGGGACAGGGGGACACCATATATTTT

cdr3_length: 14
j_call: TRBJ2-7
v_call: TRBV6-1
clone_size: .
d_call: TRBD1
cdr3_aa: CASRRTGFYYEQYF
cdr3_nt: TGTGCCAGCAGGAGGACAGGGTTTTACTACGAGCAGTACTTC

cdr3_length: 18
j_call: TRBJ2-3
v_call: TRBV6-1
clone_size: once
d_call: TRBD2
cdr3_aa: CASSDMEVAGYNTDTQYF
cdr3_nt: TGTGCCAGCAGTGACATGGAAGTAGCGGGATATAACACAGATACGCAGTATTTT

cdr3_length: 14
j_call: TRBJ2-1
v_call: TRBV5-4
clone_size: .
d_call: .
cdr3_aa: CASSRGDRRDEQFF
cdr3_nt: TGTGCCAGCAGCAGAGGTGATCGGCGGGATGAGCAGTTCTTC

cdr3_length: 14
j_call: TRBJ2-3
v_call: TRBV15
clone_size: .
d_call: .
cdr3_aa: CATSREQNTDTQYF
cdr3_nt: TGTGCCACCAGCAGAGAACAGAACACAGATACGCAGTATTTT